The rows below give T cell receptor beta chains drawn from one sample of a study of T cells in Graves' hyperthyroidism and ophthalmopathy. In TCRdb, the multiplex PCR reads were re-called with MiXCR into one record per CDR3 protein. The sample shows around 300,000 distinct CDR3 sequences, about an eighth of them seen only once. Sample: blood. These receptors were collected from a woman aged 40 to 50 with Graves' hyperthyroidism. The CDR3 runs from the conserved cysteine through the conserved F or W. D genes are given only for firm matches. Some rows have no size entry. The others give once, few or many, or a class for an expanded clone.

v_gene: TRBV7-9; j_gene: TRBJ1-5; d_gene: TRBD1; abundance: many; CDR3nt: TGTGCCAGCAGCAGCGGACAGGGAAGACAGCCCCAGCATTTT; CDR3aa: CASSSGQGRQPQHF
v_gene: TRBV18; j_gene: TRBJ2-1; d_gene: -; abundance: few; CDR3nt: TGTGCCAGCTCACCCACGACTGCCTCCTACAATGAGCAGTTCTTC; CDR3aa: CASSPTTASYNEQFF
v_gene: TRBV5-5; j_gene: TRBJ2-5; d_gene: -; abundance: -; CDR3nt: TGTGCCAGCAGCTTGGAAGCTAGTAGCGAGACCCAGTACTTC; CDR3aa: CASSLEASSETQYF
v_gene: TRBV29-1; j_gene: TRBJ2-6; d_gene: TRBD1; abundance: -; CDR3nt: TGCAGCGTGCCGGGACAGGGGGGTGGGGCCAACGTCCTGACTTTC; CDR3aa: CSVPGQGGGANVLTF
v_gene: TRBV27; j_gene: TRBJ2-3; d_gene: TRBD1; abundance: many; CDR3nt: TGTGCCAGCAACTCCGGGACAGTCAACACAGATACGCAGTATTTT; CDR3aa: CASNSGTVNTDTQYF
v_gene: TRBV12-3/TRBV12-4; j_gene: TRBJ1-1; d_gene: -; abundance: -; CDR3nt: TGTGCCAGCAGTCCGAGGACGGCTATGGGCACTGAAGCTTTCTTT; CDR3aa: CASSPRTAMGTEAFF
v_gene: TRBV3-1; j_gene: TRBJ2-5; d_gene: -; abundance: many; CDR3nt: TGTGCCAGCAGCCAAGAAGTGGGGAGTGAGACCCAGTACTTC; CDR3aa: CASSQEVGSETQYF
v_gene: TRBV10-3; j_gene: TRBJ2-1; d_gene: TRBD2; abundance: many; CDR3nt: TGTGCCATCAGGGACCCCGGGCTAGCGGGGAACAATGAGCAGTTCTTC; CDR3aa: CAIRDPGLAGNNEQFF
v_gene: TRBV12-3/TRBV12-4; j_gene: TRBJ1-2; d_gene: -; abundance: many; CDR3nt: TGTGCCAGCAGTTTGGGGGGGTTGGACTACACCTTC; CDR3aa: CASSLGGLDYTF
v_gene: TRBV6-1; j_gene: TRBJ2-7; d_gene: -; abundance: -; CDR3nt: TGTGCCAGCAGTAAGGGCTCGGCAGGGTTTATTTACGAGCAGTACTTC; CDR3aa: CASSKGSAGFIYEQYF
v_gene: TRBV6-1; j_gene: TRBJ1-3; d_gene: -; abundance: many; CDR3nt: TGTGCCAGCAGCCGTGGGTCGAGCTCTGGAAACACCATATATTTT; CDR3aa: CASSRGSSSGNTIYF
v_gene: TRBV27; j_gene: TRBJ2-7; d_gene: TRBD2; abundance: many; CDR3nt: TGTGCCAGCAGTCGCTACTCCGGGACTAGCGGGTTTTACGAGCAGTACTTC; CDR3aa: CASSRYSGTSGFYEQYF
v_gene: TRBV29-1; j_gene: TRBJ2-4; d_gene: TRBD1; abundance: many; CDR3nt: TGCAGCGTGACAGGGGTGATCGGATGGGGGACAACCAAAAACATTCAGTACTTC; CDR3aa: CSVTGVIGWGTTKNIQYF
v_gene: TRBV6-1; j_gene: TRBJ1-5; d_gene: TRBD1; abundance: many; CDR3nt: TGTGCCAGCAGGACATCGGGACAGTTAAATCAGCCCCAGCATTTT; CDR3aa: CASRTSGQLNQPQHF
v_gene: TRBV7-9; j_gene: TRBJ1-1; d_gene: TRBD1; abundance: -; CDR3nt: TGTGCCAGCAGCTTGACGACAGGGAGGACTGAAGCTTTCTTT; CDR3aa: CASSLTTGRTEAFF
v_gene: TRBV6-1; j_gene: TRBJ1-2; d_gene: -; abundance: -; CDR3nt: TGTGCCAGCACCCCATCGCACTATGGCTACACCTTC; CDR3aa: CASTPSHYGYTF
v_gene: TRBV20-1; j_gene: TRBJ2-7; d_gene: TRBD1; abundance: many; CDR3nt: TGCAGTGCTGGACAGGGTACCTACGAGCAGTACTTC; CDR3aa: CSAGQGTYEQYF
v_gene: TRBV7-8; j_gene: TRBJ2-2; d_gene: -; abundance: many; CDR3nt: TGTGCCAGCAGCTCAAGGGGTCAGAACACCGGGGAGCTGTTTTTT; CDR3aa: CASSSRGQNTGELFF
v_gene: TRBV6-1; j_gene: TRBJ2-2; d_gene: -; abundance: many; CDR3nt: TGTGCCAGCACCGAAGGACACCTATGGGGGGAGCTGTTTTTT; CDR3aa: CASTEGHLWGELFF
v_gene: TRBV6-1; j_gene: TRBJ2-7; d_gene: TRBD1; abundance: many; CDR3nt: TGTGCCAGCAAGAACTTAAGGGGGCGCGTCTACGAGCAGTACTTC; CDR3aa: CASKNLRGRVYEQYF
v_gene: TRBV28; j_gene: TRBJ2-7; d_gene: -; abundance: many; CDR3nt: TGTGCCAGCAGTACCGGGACAACTACCTACGAGCAGTACTTC; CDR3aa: CASSTGTTTYEQYF
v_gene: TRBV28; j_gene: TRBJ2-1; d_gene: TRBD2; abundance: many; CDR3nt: TGTGCCAGCAGCTTAGCCGGGACTAGCGGCAATGAGCAGTTCTTC; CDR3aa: CASSLAGTSGNEQFF
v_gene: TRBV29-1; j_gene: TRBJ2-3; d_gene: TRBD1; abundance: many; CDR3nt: TGCAGCGTAAACAGGGGGAACACAGATACGCAGTATTTT; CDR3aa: CSVNRGNTDTQYF
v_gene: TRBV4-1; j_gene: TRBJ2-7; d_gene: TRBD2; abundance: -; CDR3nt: TGCGCCAGCAGCCAACAAGCGGGAATCTCCTACGAGCAGTACTTC; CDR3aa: CASSQQAGISYEQYF
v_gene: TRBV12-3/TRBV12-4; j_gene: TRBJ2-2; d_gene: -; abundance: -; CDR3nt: TGTGCCAGCAGTTTAGGGGGGTGGCTGTTTTTT; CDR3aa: CASSLGGWLFF
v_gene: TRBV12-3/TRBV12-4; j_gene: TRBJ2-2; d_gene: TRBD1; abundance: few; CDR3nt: TGTGCCAGCAGTTTTGGGACAGGGGTTGAGCTGTTTTTT; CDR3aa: CASSFGTGVELFF
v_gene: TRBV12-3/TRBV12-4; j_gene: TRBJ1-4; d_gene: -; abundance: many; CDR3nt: TGTGCCAGCAGTCTGGATGAGGATGAAAAACTGTTTTTT; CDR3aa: CASSLDEDEKLFF